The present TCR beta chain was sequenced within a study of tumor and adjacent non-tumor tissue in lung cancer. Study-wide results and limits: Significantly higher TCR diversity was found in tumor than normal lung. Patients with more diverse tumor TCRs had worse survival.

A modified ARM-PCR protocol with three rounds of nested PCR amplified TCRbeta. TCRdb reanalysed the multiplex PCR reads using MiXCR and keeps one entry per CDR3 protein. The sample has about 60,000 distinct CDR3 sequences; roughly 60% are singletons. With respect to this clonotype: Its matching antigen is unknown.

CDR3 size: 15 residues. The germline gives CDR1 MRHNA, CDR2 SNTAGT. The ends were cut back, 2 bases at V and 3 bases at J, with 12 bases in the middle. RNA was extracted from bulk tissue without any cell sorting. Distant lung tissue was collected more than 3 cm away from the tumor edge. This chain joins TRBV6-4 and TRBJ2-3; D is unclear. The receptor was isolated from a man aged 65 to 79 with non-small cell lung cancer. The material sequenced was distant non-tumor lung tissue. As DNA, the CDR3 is TGTGCCAGCAGTGACGGGTCGGTGGGGACAGATACGCAGTATTTT. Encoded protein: CASSDGSVGTDTQYF.